This T cell receptor beta chain originates from a study of CD8+ T cells in alopecia areata. In the study overall: Treatment of the treated patients consisted of oral tofacitinib, 5 to 10 mg twice daily. Study results and limitations: During tofacitinib treatment, many expanded lesional clones remained in scalp and blood. Lesional tissue from the scalp (especially in alopecia totalis/universalis) showed higher clonality than normal scalp.

There are 13 residues in the CDR3. Germline V gives CDR1 SQVTM, CDR2 ANQGSEA. The V end lost 1 base, the J end lost 11 bases, and 15 bases lay between the germline ends. This clone has just a few counts. Antigen specificity is unknown. Sequencing templates came from extracted RNA that was reverse transcribed into cDNA. Profiled with immunoSEQ multiplex PCR; TCRdb holds only in-frame clones, not every one. Of fewer than 250,000 clones in the sample, 64% were seen once. Treatment described: oral pan-JAK inhibitor, 5-10 mg twice daily. Individuals with alopecia areata gave both lesional scalp punch biopsies and peripheral blood for collection.

The sequencing here drew on CD4+ T cells sorted from blood, taken at week 4, from a patient treated with tofacitinib. The V gene is TRBV29-1, the J gene TRBJ2-1, with a weak D call TRBD2 (5 bases). The receptor was isolated from a human donor with alopecia areata. The DNA for the CDR3 is TGCAGCGTTGAAGGGACCCCAACCGGGAAGCAGTTCTTC. As protein: CSVEGTPTGKQFF.